A single sample gave rise to the 24 T cell receptor beta chains below, sequenced in a study of CD4 T cells in relation to SARS-CoV-2 and coronaviruses. What these receptors recognize is not known. Assay used: immunoSEQ multiplex PCR; TCRdb lists only in-frame clones, some missing. The sample has about 38,000 clones, around four fifths seen once; the top ten hold roughly 22%. What was sequenced was memory CD4+ T cells from PBMCs, cultured in vitro. The source is an adult with COVID-19.

The chain joins TRBV6-6 to TRBJ1-1, with D perhaps TRBD1 (5 bases). With 6 bases removed from V and 5 bases from J, the gap between germline ends came to 7 bases. Germline V lookup: CDR1 MNHNY, CDR2 SVGAGI (reference sequence). The CDR3 extends over 11 amino acids. CDR3 in DNA: TGTGCCAGCAGCAGGGAGACTGAAGCTTTCTTT. It specifies CASSRETEAFF.

This chain links TRBV12-3 or TRBV12-4 with TRBJ2-7; 8 bases map to TRBD1. The V and J ends lost 8 bases and 6 bases, in that order; junction bases with no gene match: 6. This CDR3 is 12 amino acids long. The CDR3 sequence is CASGRTGLEQYF. The CDR3 DNA reads TGTGCCAGCGGGAGGACAGGGCTCGAGCAGTACTTC.

The rearrangement uses TRBV12-1 and TRBJ2-2; the table's TRBD2 call for D was not verified on the DNA. TRBV12-1 is listed as a pseudogene. This CDR3 region has 14 residues. The CDR3 region has the DNA TGTGCCAGCAGCTTTCTCCAGCGCACCGGGGAGCTGTTTTTT. Translating it yields CASSFLQRTGELFF.

A few counts support this clone. CDR3 DNA sequence: TGTGCCAGCAGTCAAACCGGGACAGGGGACTATGGCTACACCTTC. Translating gives CASSQTGTGDYGYTF. The V call is TRBV6-5, the J call TRBJ1-2; 10 bases align to TRBD1. There are 15 residues in the CDR3. Germline trimming cut 5 bases from V and 3 bases from J; bases unmatched to any gene: 6. CDR1 MNHEY and CDR2 SVGAGI come from the germline V gene.

This clone came up a few times. This chain connects TRBV6-2 or TRBV6-3 to TRBJ1-5, with 8 bases lining up with TRBD1. The ends lost 2 bases at V and 2 bases at J; junction bases unmatched: 8. This CDR3 has 17 amino acids. Germline assignment: CDR1 MNHEY and CDR2 SVGEGT. In DNA form, the CDR3 reads TGTGCCAGCAGTTACCCTTCAGGGGGCACTGGCAATCAGCCCCAGCATTTT. Its protein product is CASSYPSGGTGNQPQHF.

The chain links TRBV6-5 to TRBJ1-5; D may be TRBD1 (5 bases). Germline loops: CDR1 MNHEY, CDR2 SVGAGI. V was trimmed by 6 bases and J by 6 bases, leaving 18 bases between them. This CDR3 has 15 amino acids. CDR3 coding DNA: TGTGCCAGCAGGGGGCGCGGGGCGAGCGGTCAGCCCCAGCATTTT. This gives the protein CASRGRGASGQPQHF.

The chain is built from TRBV14 and TRBJ2-2; 11 bases align to TRBD2. Trimming cost V 1 base and J 4 bases; bases outside gene matches: 2. CDR1 and CDR2 from the germline V gene are SGHDN and FVKESK. CDR3 length: 16 residues. DNA for the CDR3: TGTGCCAGCAGCCAAGCTAGCGGGAGGATCACCGGGGAGCTGTTTTTT. Protein sequence: CASSQASGRITGELFF.

CDR3 DNA: TGTGCCAGCAGTTCCCCCGTGGGAGCGGGAGGACAGTACTTC. Translated, it gives CASSSPVGAGGQYF. The rearrangement links TRBV28 to TRBJ2-5; 9 bases are a match to TRBD2. CDR3 length equals 14 residues. The J segment lost 11 bases and the V segment lost 4 bases, leaving 11 bases of the junction unmatched. Germline V lookup: CDR1 MDHEN, CDR2 SYDVKM.

The chain links TRBV28 to TRBJ1-1, with D possibly being TRBD1 (5 bases). Trimming removed 8 bases at V and 1 base at J, with 14 bases between. The CDR3 is 14 amino acids. Germline V CDR1 and CDR2: MDHEN, SYDVKM. CDR3 loop: CASHRFTTNTEAFF. As DNA, the CDR3 is TGTGCCAGCCACAGGTTCACTACGAACACTGAAGCTTTCTTT.

The rearrangement joins TRBV9 to TRBJ2-1; D is ambiguous. Looked up from germline, CDR1 is SGDLS and CDR2 is YYNGEE. V dropped 0 bases and J dropped 6 bases, with 7 bases sitting between them. This CDR3 spans 13 amino acids. The CDR3 here is CASSVGLVNEQFF. Written as DNA, the CDR3 is TGTGCCAGCAGCGTAGGTTTGGTCAATGAGCAGTTCTTC.

This clone was observed a handful of times. The rearrangement uses TRBV5-1 and TRBJ2-1; D is ambiguous. CDR1 and CDR2 from the germline V gene are SGHRS and YFSETQ. This CDR3 has 13 amino acids. V lost 0 bases to trimming and J lost 8 bases, with 9 bases between them. The CDR3 nucleotides read TGCGCCAGCAGCTTGGGAAAAGGCGATGAGCAGTTCTTC. Amino acids: CASSLGKGDEQFF. Combining the CDR3 with reference TRBV5-1 and TRBJ2-1 gives the whole variable domain KAGVTQTPRYLIKTRGQQVTLSCSPISGHRSVSWYQQTPGQGLQFLFEYFSETQRNKGNFPGRFSGRQFSNSRSEMNVSTLELGDSALYLCASSLGKGDEQFFGPGTRLTVL.

This clone has just one count. The chain links TRBV12-3 or TRBV12-4 to TRBJ1-5; D remains ambiguous. V dropped 0 bases and J dropped 5 bases, with 5 bases sitting between them. The CDR3 runs 13 residues. The CDR3 here is CASSLAQDQPQHF. The CDR3 coding sequence is TGTGCCAGCAGTTTAGCCCAGGATCAGCCCCAGCATTTT.

V and J are TRBV10-3 and TRBJ2-5; D ambiguous. Between the trimmed V and J ends, which lost 4 bases and 7 bases, there was a span of 10 bases. In germline, CDR1 is ENHRY, CDR2 SYGVKD. The CDR3 is 12 residues long. CDR3 loop: CAISAPDGTQYF. Written as DNA, the CDR3 is TGTGCCATCAGTGCCCCTGATGGGACCCAGTACTTC.

The chain carries TRBV18 and TRBJ1-6; 9 bases line up with TRBD1. With 3 bases clipped from V and 10 bases from J, the junction kept 7 bases outside the gene matches. CDR1 is KGHSH and CDR2 is LQKENI in the germline V gene. The CDR3 contains 15 residues. The CDR3 DNA reads as TGTGCCAGCTCACCGAACCGGGACAGGGCGTCACCCCTCCACTTT. This gives the protein CASSPNRDRASPLHF. Full variable domain (rest looked up from reference TRBV18 and TRBJ1-6): NAGVMQNPRHLVRRRGQEARLRCSPMKGHSHVYWYRQLPEEGLKFMVYLQKENIIDESGMPKERFSAEFPKEGPSILRIQQVVRGDSAAYFCASSPNRDRASPLHFGNGTRLTVT.

The V and J genes are TRBV6-2 or TRBV6-3 and TRBJ2-2; no definite D call. V was shortened by 6 bases and J by 7 bases, with 6 bases between the two germline ends. CDR3 length: 11 residues. Germline-derived CDR1 and CDR2 are MNHEY and SVGEGT. CDR3 coding DNA: TGTGCCAGCAGCCTAATCGGGGAGCTGTTTTTT. Residues: CASSLIGELFF.

This chain connects TRBV4-2 to TRBJ2-5, with D tentatively TRBD2 (6 bases). With 1 base removed from V and 3 bases from J, the gap between germline ends came to 12 bases. The CDR3 has 15 amino acids. Per the germline V gene, CDR1 is LGHNA and CDR2 is YNFKEQ. The CDR3 reads CASSQGRPSEETQYF. The CDR3, as DNA: TGTGCCAGCAGCCAAGGAAGGCCTAGCGAAGAGACCCAGTACTTC.

The chain is built from TRBV30 and TRBJ2-7; a possible D gene is TRBD2 (5 bases). The germline V and J ends were trimmed by 3 bases and 1 base, with 16 bases remaining between them. This CDR3 has 15 amino acids. The germline gives CDR1 GTSNPN, CDR2 SVGIG (reference sequence). CDR3 DNA: TGTGCCTGGAGCCCCCCGGGATATCCTTCCTACGAGCAGTACTTC. This gives the protein CAWSPPGYPSYEQYF.

The V gene is TRBV5-1, the J gene TRBJ2-7, with TRBD2 identical over 7 bases. V shed 7 bases, J shed 7 bases, and the junction held 14 bases outside the gene matches. CDR3 length equals 14 residues. Germline lookup yields CDR1 SGHRS and CDR2 YFSETQ. The CDR3 loop is CASSTGGSLMEQYF. Here the CDR3 DNA reads TGCGCCAGCTCCACGGGGGGTTCCCTTATGGAGCAGTACTTC.

The chain combines TRBV5-6 with TRBJ1-2, with 7 bases matching TRBD1. The CDR3 is 15 amino acids. V gave up 7 bases and J gave up 5 bases; unmatched junction bases: 14. Germline V gene lookup returns CDR1 SGHDT and CDR2 YYEEEE. The CDR3 DNA reads TGTGCCAGCGGGGGACAGCATAACGGAGTTTATGGCTACACCTTC. Translated, it gives CASGGQHNGVYGYTF. The whole variable domain, remainder taken from reference TRBV5-6 and TRBJ1-2, is DAGVTQSPTHLIKTRGQQVTLRCSPKSGHDTVSWYQQALGQGPQFIFQYYEEEERQRGNFPDRFSGHQFPNYSSELNVNALLLGDSALYLCASGGQHNGVYGYTFGSGTRLTVV.

The V call is TRBV7-2, the J call TRBJ1-5, with D possibly matching TRBD1 (6 bases). Germline V gene lookup returns CDR1 SGHTA and CDR2 FQGNSA. Trimming removed 5 bases at V and 5 bases at J, with 16 bases between. This CDR3 is built from 15 residues. The CDR3 DNA follows: TGTGCCAGCAGCCCCCTGGACAGTCTTTATCAGCCCCAGCATTTT. Translating gives CASSPLDSLYQPQHF.

This sequence joins TRBV30 and TRBJ1-5, with D perhaps matching TRBD1 (5 bases). Trimming shortened V by 1 base and J by 1 base, and 5 bases separated the two germline ends. The length of the CDR3 is 13 residues. Germline CDR1 reads GTSNPN; CDR2 reads SVGIG (reference sequence). As DNA, the CDR3 is TGTGCCTGGAGTGGGGACAGCAATCAGCCCCAGCATTTT. This translates into CAWSGDSNQPQHF.

The J gene is TRBJ2-3, the V gene TRBV3-1 (or the pseudogene TRBV3-2), with D hard to call. This CDR3 has 12 amino acids. Germline-derived CDR1 and CDR2 are LGHDT and YNNKEL (reference sequence). Trimming pared 2 bases from V and 5 bases from J, leaving 5 bases between. CDR3 residues: CASSQLGDTQYF. In nucleotides, the CDR3 is TGTGCCAGCAGCCAACTAGGAGATACGCAGTATTTT.

This chain uses TRBV28 with TRBJ1-5, with D uncertain. Germline loops: CDR1 MDHEN, CDR2 SYDVKM. With 6 bases removed from V and 5 bases from J, the gap between germline ends came to 11 bases. The CDR3 has 13 amino acids. For the CDR3, the DNA is TGTGCCAGCAGACAAAGGGCGGATCAGCCCCAGCATTTT. Translating it yields CASRQRADQPQHF.

V is TRBV7-2 and J is TRBJ1-1, with 7 bases that match TRBD1. This CDR3 spans 13 amino acids. Trimming took 1 base from V and 10 from J; bases not matched to a gene: 6. Germline V gene lookup returns CDR1 SGHTA and CDR2 FQGNSA. The CDR3 coding sequence is TGTGCCAGCAGCTTAGGACAGGGTCTCACAGCTTTCTTT. Translation: CASSLGQGLTAFF.